This T cell receptor (beta chain) originates from a study of OX40 agonist ivuxolimab in advanced cancers. Study-level points and caveats: Individuals who were partial responders at 0.1-3.0 mg/kg had clonal expansion that ranked among the lowest. Low normalized T-cell clonal expansion was additionally recorded for some nonresponders. Expanded peripheral T cells had an undetermined antigen specificity.

This CDR3 has 14 residues. Germline loops: CDR1 SGHRS, CDR2 YFSETQ. Trimming stripped 1 base from V and 4 bases from J, with 12 bases between. A word on this clone: Its antigen is currently unknown.

Researchers took blood at baseline, on cycle 4 day 1, and on cycle 7 day 1. Sequenced by immunoSEQ multiplex PCR; TCRdb stores in-frame clones only, minus some. This table holds roughly 72,000 clones, roughly 87% found once. This chain joins TRBV5-1 and TRBJ2-7, with a possible D match to TRBD1 (6 bases). The sequence was collected from an adult with an advanced solid tumor such as melanoma, head and neck, liver or kidney cancer. The source material was CD4+ or CD8+ T cells sorted from blood, sampled in a trial of the OX40 agonist ivuxolimab. The CDR3 is CASSLRGIGYEQYF. The CDR3 DNA sequence: TGCGCCAGCAGCTTGAGGGGGATAGGGTACGAGCAGTACTTC.